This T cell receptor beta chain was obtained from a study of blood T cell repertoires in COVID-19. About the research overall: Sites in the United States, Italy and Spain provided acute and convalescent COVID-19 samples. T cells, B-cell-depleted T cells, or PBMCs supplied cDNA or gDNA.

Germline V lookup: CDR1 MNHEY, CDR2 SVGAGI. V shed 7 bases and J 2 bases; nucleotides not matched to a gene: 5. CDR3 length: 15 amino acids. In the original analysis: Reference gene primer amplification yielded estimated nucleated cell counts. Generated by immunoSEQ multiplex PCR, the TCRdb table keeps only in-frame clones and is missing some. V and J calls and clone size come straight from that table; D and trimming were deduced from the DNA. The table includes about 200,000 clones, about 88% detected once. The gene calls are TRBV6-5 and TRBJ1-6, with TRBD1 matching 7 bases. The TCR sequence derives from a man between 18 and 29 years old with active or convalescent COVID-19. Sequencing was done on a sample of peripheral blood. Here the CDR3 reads CASTLTGPYNSPLHF. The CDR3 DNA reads TGTGCCAGCACTCTGACAGGGCCCTATAATTCACCCCTCCACTTT.